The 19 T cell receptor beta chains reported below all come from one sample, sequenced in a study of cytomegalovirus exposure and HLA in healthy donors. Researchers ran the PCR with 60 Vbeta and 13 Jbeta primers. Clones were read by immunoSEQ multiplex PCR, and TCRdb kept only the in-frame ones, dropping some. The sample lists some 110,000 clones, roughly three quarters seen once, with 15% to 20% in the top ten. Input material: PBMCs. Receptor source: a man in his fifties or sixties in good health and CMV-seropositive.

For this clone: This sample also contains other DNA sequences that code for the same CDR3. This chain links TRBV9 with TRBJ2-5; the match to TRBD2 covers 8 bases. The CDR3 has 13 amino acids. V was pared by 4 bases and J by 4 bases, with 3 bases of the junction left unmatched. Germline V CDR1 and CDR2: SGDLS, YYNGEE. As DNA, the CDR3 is TGTGCCAGCAGCCCTCGGGGGGGAGAGACCCAGTACTTC. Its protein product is CASSPRGGETQYF.

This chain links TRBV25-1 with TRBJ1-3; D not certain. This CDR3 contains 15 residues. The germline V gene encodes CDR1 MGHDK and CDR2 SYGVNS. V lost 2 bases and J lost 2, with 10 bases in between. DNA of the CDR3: TGTGCCAGCAGTGAAGGAGTGGTTCCTGGAAACACCATATATTTT. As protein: CASSEGVVPGNTIYF.

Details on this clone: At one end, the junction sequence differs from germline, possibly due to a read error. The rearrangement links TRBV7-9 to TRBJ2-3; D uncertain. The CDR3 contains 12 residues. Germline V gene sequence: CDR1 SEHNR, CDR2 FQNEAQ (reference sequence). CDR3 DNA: TGTTCCAGCAGTCGTAGCACAGATACGCAGTATTTT. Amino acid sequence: CSSSRSTDTQYF.

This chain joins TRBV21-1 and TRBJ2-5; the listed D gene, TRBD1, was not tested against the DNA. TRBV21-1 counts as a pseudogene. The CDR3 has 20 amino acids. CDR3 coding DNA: TGTGCCAGCAGCAAAGCGGATCTTTTCAGGGTCCAGGGGGTCCAAGAGACCCAGTACTTC. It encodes CASSKADLFRVQGVQETQYF.

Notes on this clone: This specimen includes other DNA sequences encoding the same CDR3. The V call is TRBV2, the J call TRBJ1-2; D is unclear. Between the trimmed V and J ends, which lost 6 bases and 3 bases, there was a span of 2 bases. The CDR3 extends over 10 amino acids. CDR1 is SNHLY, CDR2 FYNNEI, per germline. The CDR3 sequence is CASSDYGYTF. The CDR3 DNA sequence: TGTGCCAGCAGCGACTATGGCTACACCTTC.

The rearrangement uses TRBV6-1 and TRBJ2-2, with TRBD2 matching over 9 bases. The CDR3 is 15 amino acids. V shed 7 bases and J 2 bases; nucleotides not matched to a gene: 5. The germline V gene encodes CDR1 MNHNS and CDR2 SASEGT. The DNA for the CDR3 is TGTGCCAGCATTATGGGACTAGCCAACACCGGGGAGCTGTTTTTT. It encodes CASIMGLANTGELFF.

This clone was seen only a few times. CDR3 nucleotide sequence: TGTGCCAGCAGCTTGGGCGGTCTTGCAGCCGGGGAGCTGTTTTTT. Translated: CASSLGGLAAGELFF. The chain links TRBV5-4 to TRBJ2-2; D remains ambiguous. The CDR3 loop spans 15 amino acids. The V end lost 0 bases, the J end lost 6 bases, and 12 bases lay between the germline ends. CDR1 and CDR2 (germline): SGHNT, YYREEE (reference sequence).

In DNA, the CDR3 is TGTGCCAGCAGCTTAGATCGCCGGACAGCCTACTACAATGAGCAGTTCTTC. Translation: CASSLDRRTAYYNEQFF. The rearrangement joins TRBV7-2 to TRBJ2-1; D might be TRBD1 (6 bases). The CDR3 is 17 amino acids. V gave up 1 base and J gave up 3 bases, with 16 bases separating them. Germline V gives CDR1 SGHTA, CDR2 FQGNSA. Full variable domain (remainder filled in from reference TRBV7-2 and TRBJ2-1): GAGVSQSPSNKVTEKGKDVELRCDPISGHTALYWYRQSLGQGLEFLIYFQGNSAPDKSGLPSDRFSAERTGGSVSTLTIQRTQQEDSAVYLCASSLDRRTAYYNEQFFGPGTRLTVL.

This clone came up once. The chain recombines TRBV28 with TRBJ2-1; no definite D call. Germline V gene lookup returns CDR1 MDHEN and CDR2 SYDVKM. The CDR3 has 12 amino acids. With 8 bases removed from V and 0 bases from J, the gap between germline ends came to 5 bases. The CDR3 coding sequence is TGTGCCAGCGCGAGCTCCTACAATGAGCAGTTCTTC. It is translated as CASASSYNEQFF.

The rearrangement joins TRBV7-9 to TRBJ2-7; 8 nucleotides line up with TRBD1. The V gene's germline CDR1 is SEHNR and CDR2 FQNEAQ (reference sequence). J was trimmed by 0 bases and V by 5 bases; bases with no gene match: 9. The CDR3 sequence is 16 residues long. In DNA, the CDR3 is TGTGCCAGCAGCCCTAGTAGCGGACAGGGCTCCTACGAGCAGTACTTC. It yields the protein CASSPSSGQGSYEQYF.

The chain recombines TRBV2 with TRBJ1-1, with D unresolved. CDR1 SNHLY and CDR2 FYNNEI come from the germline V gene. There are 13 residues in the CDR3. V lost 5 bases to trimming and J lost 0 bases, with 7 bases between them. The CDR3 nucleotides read TGTGCCAGCAGTAGGGAGTTGAACACTGAAGCTTTCTTT. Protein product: CASSRELNTEAFF.

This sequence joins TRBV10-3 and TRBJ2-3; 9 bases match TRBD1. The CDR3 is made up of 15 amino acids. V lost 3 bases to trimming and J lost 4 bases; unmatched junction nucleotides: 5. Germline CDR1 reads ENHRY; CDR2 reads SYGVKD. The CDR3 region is CAISEPGQGPDTQYF. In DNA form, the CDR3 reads TGTGCCATCAGTGAACCGGGACAGGGCCCAGATACGCAGTATTTT.

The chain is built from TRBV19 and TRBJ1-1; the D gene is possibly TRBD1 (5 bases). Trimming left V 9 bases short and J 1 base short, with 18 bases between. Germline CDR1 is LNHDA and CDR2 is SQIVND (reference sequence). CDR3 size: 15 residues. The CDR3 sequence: CASRHGGAGNTEAFF. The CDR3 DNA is TGTGCCAGCCGACACGGAGGGGCTGGGAACACTGAAGCTTTCTTT.

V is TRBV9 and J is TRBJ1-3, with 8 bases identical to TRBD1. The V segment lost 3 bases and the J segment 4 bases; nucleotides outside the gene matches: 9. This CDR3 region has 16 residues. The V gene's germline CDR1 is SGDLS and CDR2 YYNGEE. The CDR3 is CASSAGQGAVGNTIYF. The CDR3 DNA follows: TGTGCCAGCAGCGCCGGGCAGGGGGCGGTAGGAAACACCATATATTTT.

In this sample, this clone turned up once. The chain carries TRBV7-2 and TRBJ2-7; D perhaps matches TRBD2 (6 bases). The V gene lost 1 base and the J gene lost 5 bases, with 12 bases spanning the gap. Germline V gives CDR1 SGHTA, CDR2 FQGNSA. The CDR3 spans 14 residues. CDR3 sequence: CASSLGVGRDEQYF. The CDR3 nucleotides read TGTGCCAGCAGCTTAGGGGTCGGGAGAGACGAGCAGTACTTC. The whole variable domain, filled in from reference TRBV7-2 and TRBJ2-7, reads GAGVSQSPSNKVTEKGKDVELRCDPISGHTALYWYRQSLGQGLEFLIYFQGNSAPDKSGLPSDRFSAERTGGSVSTLTIQRTQQEDSAVYLCASSLGVGRDEQYFGPGTRLTVT.

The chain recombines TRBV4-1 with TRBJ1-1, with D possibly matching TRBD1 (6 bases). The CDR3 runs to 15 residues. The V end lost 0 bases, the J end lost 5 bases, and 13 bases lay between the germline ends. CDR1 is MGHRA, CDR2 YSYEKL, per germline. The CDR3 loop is CASSQDRGARTEAFF. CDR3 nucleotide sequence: TGCGCCAGCAGCCAAGACCGGGGGGCGCGGACTGAAGCTTTCTTT.

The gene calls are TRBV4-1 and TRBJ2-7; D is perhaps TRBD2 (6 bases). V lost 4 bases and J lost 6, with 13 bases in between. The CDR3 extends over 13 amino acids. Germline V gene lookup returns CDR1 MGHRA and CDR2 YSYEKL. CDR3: CASSLPGVSEQYF. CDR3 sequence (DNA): TGCGCCAGCAGCCTGCCGGGGGTCTCCGAGCAGTACTTC.

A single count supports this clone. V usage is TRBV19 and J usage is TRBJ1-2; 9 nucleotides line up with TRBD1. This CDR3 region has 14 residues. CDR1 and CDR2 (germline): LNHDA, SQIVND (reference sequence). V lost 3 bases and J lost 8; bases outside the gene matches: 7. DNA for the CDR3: TGTGCCAGTAGTATCGGGGACAGGGTTAACGGCTACACCTTC. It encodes CASSIGDRVNGYTF.

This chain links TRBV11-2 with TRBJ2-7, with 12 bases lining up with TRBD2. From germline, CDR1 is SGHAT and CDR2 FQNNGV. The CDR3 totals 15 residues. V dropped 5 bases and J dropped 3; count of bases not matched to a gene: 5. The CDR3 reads CASSRTSGTYYEQYF. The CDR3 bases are TGTGCCAGCAGCCGGACTAGCGGGACTTACTACGAGCAGTACTTC.